A single sample gave rise to the 31 T cell receptor beta chains below, sequenced in a study of cytomegalovirus exposure and HLA in healthy donors. Use of 60 Vbeta and 13 Jbeta primers characterized the PCR. Here immunoSEQ multiplex PCR was the method, and the copy in TCRdb shows in-frame clones only, minus some. The sample includes some 140,000 clones, around 87% of them seen just once. The sequencing sample was made of PBMCs. These receptors were taken from a woman under 40 in good health and CMV-seronegative.

V is TRBV12-5 and J is TRBJ2-2; TRBD2 aligns across 12 bases. Looked up from germline, CDR1 is LGHNT and CDR2 is FRNRAP. The CDR3 extends over 17 amino acids. J gave up 4 bases and V 11 bases, and 14 bases lay outside the gene matches. CDR3 DNA: TGTGCTTGCCGTTGGGCTAGCGGGAGGGCCTGCACCGGGGAGCTGTTTTTT. It codes for CACRWASGRACTGELFF.

The chain carries TRBV29-1 and TRBJ2-7; 7 bases match TRBD1. Losses at the gene ends were 5 bases for V and 4 bases for J; bases not matched to a gene: 11. In germline, CDR1 is SQVTM, CDR2 ANQGSEA. The CDR3 is made up of 14 amino acids. CDR3 sequence reads: CSVFGETGPYEQYF. CDR3 nucleotides: TGCAGCGTTTTCGGCGAGACAGGGCCATACGAGCAGTACTTC.

The rearrangement joins TRBV21-1 to TRBJ2-5; the listed D gene, TRBD2, was not tested against the DNA. TRBV21-1 is flagged as a pseudogene. There are 15 residues in the CDR3. The CDR3 region has the DNA TGTGCCAGATCGCCCCGAGGCTGTAGAAAAGAGACCCAGTACTTC. Protein product: CARSPRGCRKETQYF.

The chain has TRBV30 and TRBJ2-7, with 8 bases matching TRBD1. Germline V gene data show CDR1 as GTSNPN and CDR2 as SVGIG (reference sequence). The length of the CDR3 is 14 residues. J gave up 5 bases and V 0 bases, and 6 bases lay outside the gene matches. As DNA, the CDR3 is TGTGCCTGGAGTGTACTCAGGGGGCCCGACGAGCAGTACTTC. It is translated as CAWSVLRGPDEQYF. Complete variable domain (other parts from reference TRBV30 and TRBJ2-7): SQTIHQWPATLVQPVGSPLSLECTVEGTSNPNLYWYRQAAGRGLQLLFYSVGIGQISSEVPQNLSASRPQDRQFILSSKKLLLSDSGFYLCAWSVLRGPDEQYFGPGTRLTVT.

The V gene is TRBV7-6, the J gene TRBJ2-5, with 12 nucleotides matching TRBD1. The CDR3 has 16 residues. V shed 5 bases and J 5 bases; nucleotides not matched to a gene: 9. The germline gives CDR1 SGHVS, CDR2 FNYEAQ. As DNA, the CDR3 is TGTGCCAGCAGCCCTACCGGGACAGGGGGCTTGGAGACCCAGTACTTC. Translating it yields CASSPTGTGGLETQYF.

This chain connects TRBV27 to TRBJ2-3, with 9 bases matching TRBD2. The CDR3 length is 16 residues. The germline CDR1 and CDR2 sequences are MNHEY and SMNVEV (reference sequence). Trimming cost V 5 bases and J 3 bases; bases outside gene matches: 9. The CDR3 bases are TGTGCCAGCAGTCCCCTTGGCGGGGGGGGGACAGATACGCAGTATTTT. It specifies CASSPLGGGGTDTQYF.

The J gene is TRBJ2-1, the V gene TRBV6-5; the D gene is possibly TRBD2 (5 bases). Germline lookup yields CDR1 MNHEY and CDR2 SVGAGI. This CDR3 spans 13 amino acids. The ends were cut back, 6 bases at V and 9 bases at J, with 15 bases in the middle. CDR3 DNA sequence: TGTGCCAGCAGCCTATCTGGACGGGGTGAGCAGTTCTTC. This translates into CASSLSGRGEQFF.

The chain uses TRBV4-3 and TRBJ2-1; no clear D. There are 14 residues in the CDR3. The V and J ends lost 3 bases and 5 bases respectively, with 11 bases between them. Germline CDR1 is LGHNA and CDR2 is YSLEER. The CDR3 DNA is TGCGCCAGCAGCCATGGTCTTACAGACAATGAGCAGTTCTTC. Translating gives CASSHGLTDNEQFF.

The chain joins TRBV5-4 to TRBJ2-3, with TRBD2 matching over 7 bases. In germline, CDR1 is SGHNT, CDR2 YYREEE (reference sequence). This CDR3 spans 14 amino acids. The junction had 8 bases not matched to a gene; V was cut back by 4 bases and J by 6 bases. The CDR3 here is CASSPSLAPDTQYF. In DNA form, the CDR3 reads TGTGCCAGCAGCCCGTCACTAGCGCCTGATACGCAGTATTTT.

This clone was detected once. The chain couples TRBV6-1 to TRBJ1-1, with D possibly TRBD1 on 6 matching bases. Germline CDR1 reads MNHNS; CDR2 reads SASEGT. CDR3 length equals 16 residues. Trimming removed 1 base at V and 1 base at J, with 13 bases between. CDR3 loop: CASSEGGGWKNTEAFF. The CDR3 nucleotides are TGTGCCAGCAGTGAAGGAGGGGGTTGGAAGAACACTGAAGCTTTCTTT.

In this sample, this clone turned up a few times. The chain uses TRBV19 and TRBJ2-3; D not resolved. Germline assignment: CDR1 LNHDA and CDR2 SQIVND (reference sequence). The CDR3 totals 11 residues. The germline V and J ends were trimmed by 2 bases and 7 bases, with 4 bases remaining between them. CDR3 region: CASSIQYTQYF. The CDR3, as DNA: TGTGCCAGTAGTATACAGTATACGCAGTATTTT.

The chain joins TRBV5-1 to TRBJ2-2; a possible D gene is TRBD1 (5 bases). V was pared by 2 bases and J by 4 bases, with 18 bases between. CDR3 size: 17 residues. Germline V gives CDR1 SGHRS, CDR2 YFSETQ. This chain's CDR3 is CASSFSRARFGTGELFF. In DNA, the CDR3 is TGCGCCAGCAGCTTTTCCAGGGCTCGCTTCGGCACCGGGGAGCTGTTTTTT.

This chain joins TRBV5-1 and TRBJ1-2; a weak D match, TRBD1 (5 bases). The V gene's germline CDR1 is SGHRS and CDR2 YFSETQ. The V end lost 0 bases, the J end lost 3 bases, and 15 bases lay between the germline ends. The CDR3 extends over 16 amino acids. The CDR3 region has the DNA TGCGCCAGCAGCTTGGATCCGCGGGACCAATACTATGGCTACACCTTC. Protein product: CASSLDPRDQYYGYTF.

The chain recombines TRBV29-1 with TRBJ2-1; 10 bases match TRBD2. This CDR3 is 13 amino acids long. Unmatched junction bases numbered 9, after V lost 8 bases and J lost 8 bases. The germline CDR1 and CDR2 sequences are SQVTM and ANQGSEA. This CDR3 reads CSLKRGGQDEQFF. DNA of the CDR3: TGCAGCTTGAAGCGGGGGGGCCAGGATGAGCAGTTCTTC.

The sample holds one count of this clone. The CDR3 region has the DNA TGTGCCTGGAGACAGGGGGCCTCCGGGGAGCTGTTTTTT. This codes for CAWRQGASGELFF. The chain couples TRBV30 to TRBJ2-2; 9 bases line up with TRBD1. Germline V CDR1 and CDR2: GTSNPN, SVGIG (reference sequence). With 3 bases clipped from V and 6 bases from J, the junction kept 2 bases outside the gene matches. This CDR3 region has 13 residues.

The chain carries TRBV28 and TRBJ1-2, with D possibly TRBD1 on 6 matching bases. Germline values: CDR1 MDHEN, CDR2 SYDVKM. The CDR3 loop spans 13 amino acids. V lost 8 bases and J 2 bases, leaving 12 bases between the germline ends. CDR3 DNA: TGTGCCAGCCAATCGGGACAAAACTATGGCTACACCTTC. It yields the protein CASQSGQNYGYTF.

The chain is built from TRBV6-5 and TRBJ2-7; 9 bases are shared with TRBD1. CDR1 MNHEY and CDR2 SVGAGI come from the germline V gene. This CDR3 has 13 residues. With V trimmed by 5 bases and J by 4 bases, 3 bases remained unmatched. CDR3 amino acids: CASSRDRGYEQYF. The CDR3 DNA reads TGTGCCAGCAGTCGAGACAGGGGGTACGAGCAGTACTTC.

V is TRBV28 and J is TRBJ1-3; D gene uncertain. Germline CDR1 MDHEN, CDR2 SYDVKM. This CDR3 is built from 13 residues. The V end lost 10 bases, the J end lost 9 bases, and 19 bases lay between the germline ends. The CDR3 DNA sequence: TGTGCCACACTCCTCGGGTCAGTGGGCACCATATATTTT. This gives the protein CATLLGSVGTIYF.

The chain couples TRBV7-2 to TRBJ2-5; maybe TRBD2 (5 bases). The CDR3 length is 14 residues. The germline V gene encodes CDR1 SGHTA and CDR2 FQGNSA. Trimming shortened V by 1 base and J by 2 bases, and 8 bases separated the two germline ends. The CDR3 protein is CASSLGRGQETQYF. DNA of the CDR3: TGTGCCAGCAGCTTAGGTCGGGGACAAGAGACCCAGTACTTC.

V and J are TRBV7-9 and TRBJ1-2; unclear D gene. V dropped 1 base and J dropped 5 bases, with 8 bases sitting between them. Germline loops: CDR1 SEHNR, CDR2 FQNEAQ (reference sequence). This CDR3 has 13 residues. CDR3 DNA sequence: TGTGCCAGCAGCTTAGAACTAATTTATGGCTACACCTTC. Residues: CASSLELIYGYTF.

The CDR3 DNA is TGTGCCAGCAGCTGGGGGTTAGCGGGAGGAAGTGAGACCCAGTACTTC. It specifies CASSWGLAGGSETQYF. This chain connects TRBV7-6 to TRBJ2-5; TRBD2 matches at 10 bases. J lost 5 bases, V lost 4 bases, and 10 bases had no gene match. Germline CDR1 is SGHVS and CDR2 is FNYEAQ. There are 16 residues in the CDR3.

The chain couples TRBV5-1 to TRBJ2-3; 14 bases match TRBD2. With 4 bases clipped from V and 1 base from J, the junction kept 14 bases outside the gene matches. The germline CDR1 and CDR2 sequences are SGHRS and YFSETQ. The CDR3 loop spans 20 amino acids. CDR3 bases: TGCGCCAGCAGCCCGGCCCGACTAGCGGGAGGGCCCTTGGGCACAGATACGCAGTATTTT. It specifies CASSPARLAGGPLGTDTQYF.

The chain combines TRBV7-2 with TRBJ1-1, with TRBD1 matching over 8 bases. The J segment lost 0 bases and the V segment lost 2 bases, leaving 8 bases of the junction unmatched. The length of the CDR3 is 17 residues. Per the germline V gene, CDR1 is SGHTA and CDR2 is FQGNSA. CDR3 residues: CASSLWTGYRMNTEAFF. The CDR3, as DNA: TGTGCCAGCAGCTTATGGACAGGGTATCGGATGAACACTGAAGCTTTCTTT. Variable domain in full (rest from reference TRBV7-2 and TRBJ1-1): GAGVSQSPSNKVTEKGKDVELRCDPISGHTALYWYRQSLGQGLEFLIYFQGNSAPDKSGLPSDRFSAERTGGSVSTLTIQRTQQEDSAVYLCASSLWTGYRMNTEAFFGQGTRLTVV.

This clone was counted once. The chain carries TRBV4-2 and TRBJ1-4; no definite D call. CDR1 and CDR2 from the germline V gene are LGHNA and YNFKEQ. There are 15 residues in the CDR3. V was clipped by 1 base and J by 5 bases, with 11 bases between them. This CDR3 is CASSQVSVLNEKLFF. DNA of the CDR3: TGTGCCAGCAGCCAAGTCTCTGTTTTAAATGAAAAACTGTTTTTT.

The chain uses TRBV7-8 and TRBJ2-3; 8 nucleotides agree with TRBD1. The V and J ends lost 2 bases and 4 bases, in that order; junction bases with no gene match: 17. Per germline, CDR1 SGHVS and CDR2 FQNEAQ. The CDR3 has 19 residues. CDR3: CASSLTQGASLIDADTQYF. CDR3 nucleotides: TGTGCCAGCAGCTTAACTCAGGGGGCCTCGCTGATAGATGCAGATACGCAGTATTTT.

The J gene is TRBJ2-3, the V gene TRBV6-6; D is unresolved. Looked up from germline, CDR1 is MNHNY and CDR2 is SVGAGI (reference sequence). This CDR3 has 13 residues. Trimming removed 5 bases from V and 2 bases from J, with 8 bases in between. In nucleotides, the CDR3 is TGTGCCAGCAGTCCGAGCCTCACAGATACGCAGTATTTT. Its protein is CASSPSLTDTQYF.

The chain carries TRBV28 and TRBJ2-5; 8 bases are a match to TRBD2. The V segment lost 3 bases and the J segment 2 bases; nucleotides outside the gene matches: 14. The CDR3 has 18 residues. The V gene's germline CDR1 is MDHEN and CDR2 SYDVKM. CDR3 sequence reads: CASSLWDGRGGGQETQYF. CDR3 sequence (DNA): TGTGCCAGCAGTTTGTGGGATGGGAGGGGCGGGGGGCAAGAGACCCAGTACTTC. Filled out from reference TRBV28 and TRBJ2-5, the complete variable domain reads DVKVTQSSRYLVKRTGEKVFLECVQDMDHENMFWYRQDPGLGLRLIYFSYDVKMKEKGDIPEGYSVSREKKERFSLILESASTNQTSMYLCASSLWDGRGGGQETQYFGPGTRLLVL.

This chain uses TRBV5-4 with TRBJ2-1, with unresolved D. The CDR3 runs to 13 residues. Trimming removed 1 base from V and 10 bases from J, with 12 bases in between. Looked up from germline, CDR1 is SGHNT and CDR2 is YYREEE (reference sequence). The CDR3 spells CASSLTRSREQFF. CDR3 nucleotide sequence: TGTGCCAGCAGCTTGACGAGAAGTCGGGAGCAGTTCTTC.

The CDR3 here is CASSLWAASNGYTF. CDR3 bases: TGTGCCAGCAGCTTGTGGGCAGCCTCTAACGGCTACACCTTC. The rearrangement uses TRBV5-5 and TRBJ1-2; no definite D call. CDR3 length equals 14 residues. Germline CDR1 and CDR2: SGHKS and YYEKEE (reference sequence). The ends were cut back, 1 base at V and 8 bases at J, with 15 bases in the middle.

The rearrangement joins TRBV6-5 to TRBJ2-2; no definite D call. The CDR3 has 13 amino acids. Germline V gene sequence: CDR1 MNHEY, CDR2 SVGAGI. V was trimmed by 5 bases and J by 4 bases, leaving 8 bases between them. The CDR3 nucleotides read TGTGCCAGCAGTGCTATATCCACCGGGGAGCTGTTTTTT. Its protein is CASSAISTGELFF.

The V call is TRBV4-1, the J call TRBJ1-1; D perhaps matches TRBD1 (5 bases). Between the trimmed V and J ends, which lost 2 bases and 3 bases, there was a span of 13 bases. The CDR3 length is 15 residues. Germline V CDR1 and CDR2: MGHRA, YSYEKL. The CDR3 loop is CASSQYGGVYTEAFF. The CDR3 DNA reads as TGCGCCAGCAGCCAATACGGGGGTGTATACACTGAAGCTTTCTTT.